The present entry profiles one TCR beta chain with its context. The entry originates in a study of cytomegalovirus exposure and HLA in healthy donors. It was with 60 Vbeta and 13 Jbeta primers that the PCR ran. Here immunoSEQ multiplex PCR was the method, and the copy in TCRdb shows in-frame clones only, minus some. The table records 200,000 to 250,000 clones, about 80% of them present only once. Germline V gene data show CDR1 as SEHNR and CDR2 as FQNEAQ (reference sequence). With 2 bases clipped from V and 5 bases from J, the junction kept 5 bases outside the gene matches. The CDR3 loop spans 15 amino acids.

This TCR derives from a woman in her sixties or seventies in good health and CMV-seropositive. The specimen sequenced was PBMCs. The rearrangement links TRBV7-9 to TRBJ1-2, with 10 positions matching TRBD1. Here the CDR3 reads CASSLYRDRGYGYTF. For the CDR3, the DNA is TGTGCCAGCAGCTTATACCGGGACAGGGGATATGGCTACACCTTC.